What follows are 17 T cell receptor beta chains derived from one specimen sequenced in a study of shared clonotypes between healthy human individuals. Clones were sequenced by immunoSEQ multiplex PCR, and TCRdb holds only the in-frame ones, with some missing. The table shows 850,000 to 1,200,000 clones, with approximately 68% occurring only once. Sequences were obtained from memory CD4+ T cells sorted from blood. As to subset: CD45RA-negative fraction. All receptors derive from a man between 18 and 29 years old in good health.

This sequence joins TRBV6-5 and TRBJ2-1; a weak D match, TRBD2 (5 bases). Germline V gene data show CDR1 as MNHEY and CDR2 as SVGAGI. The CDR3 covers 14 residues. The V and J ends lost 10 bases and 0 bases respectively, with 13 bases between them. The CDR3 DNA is TGTGCCACAAAGAGAGGGAGCTCCTACAATGAGCAGTTCTTC. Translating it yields CATKRGSSYNEQFF.

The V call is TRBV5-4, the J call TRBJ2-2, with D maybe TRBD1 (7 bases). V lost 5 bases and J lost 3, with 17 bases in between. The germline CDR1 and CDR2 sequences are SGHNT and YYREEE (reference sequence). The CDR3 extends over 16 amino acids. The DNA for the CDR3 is TGTGCCAGCAGTCCCTGGGGCAGGGGGGACACCGGGGAGCTGTTTTTT. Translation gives CASSPWGRGDTGELFF.

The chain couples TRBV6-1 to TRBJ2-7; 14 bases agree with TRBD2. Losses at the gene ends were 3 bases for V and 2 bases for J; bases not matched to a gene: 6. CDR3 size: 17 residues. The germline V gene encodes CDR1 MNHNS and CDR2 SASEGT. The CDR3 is CASSDDGTSGGTYEQYF. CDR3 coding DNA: TGTGCCAGCAGTGATGACGGGACTAGCGGGGGAACCTACGAGCAGTACTTC.

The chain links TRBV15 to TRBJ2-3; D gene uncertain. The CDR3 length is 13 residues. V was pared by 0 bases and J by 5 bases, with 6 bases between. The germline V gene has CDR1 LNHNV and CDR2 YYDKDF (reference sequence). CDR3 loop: CATSREARDTQYF. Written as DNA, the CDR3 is TGTGCCACCAGCAGAGAAGCTCGAGATACGCAGTATTTT.

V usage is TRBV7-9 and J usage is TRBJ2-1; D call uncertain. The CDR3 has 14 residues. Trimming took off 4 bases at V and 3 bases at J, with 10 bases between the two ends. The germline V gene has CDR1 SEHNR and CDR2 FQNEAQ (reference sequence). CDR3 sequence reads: CASSSGLVYNEQFF. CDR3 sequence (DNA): TGTGCCAGCAGCTCCGGGCTAGTCTACAATGAGCAGTTCTTC.

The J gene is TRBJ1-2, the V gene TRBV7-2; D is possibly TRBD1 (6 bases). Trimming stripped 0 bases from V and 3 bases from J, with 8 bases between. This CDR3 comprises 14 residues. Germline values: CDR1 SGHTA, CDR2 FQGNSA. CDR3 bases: TGTGCCAGCAGCTTAGCGGGGGGCTACTATGGCTACACCTTC. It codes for CASSLAGGYYGYTF.

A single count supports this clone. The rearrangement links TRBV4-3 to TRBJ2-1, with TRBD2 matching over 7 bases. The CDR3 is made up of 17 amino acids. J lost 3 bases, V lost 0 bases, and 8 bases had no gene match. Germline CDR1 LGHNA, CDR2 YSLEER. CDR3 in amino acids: CASSQDYRTRLYNEQFF. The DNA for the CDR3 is TGCGCCAGCAGCCAAGATTACAGGACTAGACTCTACAATGAGCAGTTCTTC.

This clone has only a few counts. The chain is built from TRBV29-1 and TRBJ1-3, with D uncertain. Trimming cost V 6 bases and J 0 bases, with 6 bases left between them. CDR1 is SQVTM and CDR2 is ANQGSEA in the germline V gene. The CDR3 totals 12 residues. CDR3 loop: CSVGFSGNTIYF. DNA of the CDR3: TGCAGCGTGGGGTTCTCTGGAAACACCATATATTTT.

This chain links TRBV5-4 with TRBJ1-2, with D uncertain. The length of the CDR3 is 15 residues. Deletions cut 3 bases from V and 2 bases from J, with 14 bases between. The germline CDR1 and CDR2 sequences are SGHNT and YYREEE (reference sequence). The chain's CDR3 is CASSYSVGQNYGYTF. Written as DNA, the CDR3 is TGTGCCAGCAGCTATTCTGTGGGCCAAAACTATGGCTACACCTTC. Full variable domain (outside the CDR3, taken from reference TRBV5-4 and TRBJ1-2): ETGVTQSPTHLIKTRGQQVTLRCSSQSGHNTVSWYQQALGQGPQFIFQYYREEENGRGNFPPRFSGLQFPNYSSELNVNALELDDSALYLCASSYSVGQNYGYTFGSGTRLTVV.

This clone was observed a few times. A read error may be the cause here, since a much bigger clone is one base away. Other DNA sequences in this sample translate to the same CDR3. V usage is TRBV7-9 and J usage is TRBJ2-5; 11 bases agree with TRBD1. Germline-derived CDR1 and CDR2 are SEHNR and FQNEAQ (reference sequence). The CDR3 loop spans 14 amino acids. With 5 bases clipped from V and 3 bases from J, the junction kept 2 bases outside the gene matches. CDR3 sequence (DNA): TGTGCCAGCAGCCCGGGACAGGGGGAAGAGACCCAGTACTTC. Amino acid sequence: CASSPGQGEETQYF.

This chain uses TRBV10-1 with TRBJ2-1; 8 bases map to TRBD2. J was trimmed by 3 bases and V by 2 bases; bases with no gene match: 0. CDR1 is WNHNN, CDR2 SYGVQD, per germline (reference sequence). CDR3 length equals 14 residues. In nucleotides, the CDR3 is TGCGCCAGCAGTGAGGCGGGAGGCTACAATGAGCAGTTCTTC. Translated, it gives CASSEAGGYNEQFF.

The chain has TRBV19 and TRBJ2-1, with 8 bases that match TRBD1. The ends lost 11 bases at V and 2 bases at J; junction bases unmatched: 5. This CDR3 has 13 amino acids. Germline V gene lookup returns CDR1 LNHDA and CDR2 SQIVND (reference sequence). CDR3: CASEDRAYNEQFF. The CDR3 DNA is TGTGCCTCCGAGGACAGGGCCTACAATGAGCAGTTCTTC.

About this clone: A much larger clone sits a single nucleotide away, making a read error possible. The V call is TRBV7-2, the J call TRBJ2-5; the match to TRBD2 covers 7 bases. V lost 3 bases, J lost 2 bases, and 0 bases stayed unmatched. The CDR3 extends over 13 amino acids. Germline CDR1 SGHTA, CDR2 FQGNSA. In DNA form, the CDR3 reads TGTGCCAGCAGCTTCGGGGGGCAAGAGACCCAGTACTTC. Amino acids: CASSFGGQETQYF.

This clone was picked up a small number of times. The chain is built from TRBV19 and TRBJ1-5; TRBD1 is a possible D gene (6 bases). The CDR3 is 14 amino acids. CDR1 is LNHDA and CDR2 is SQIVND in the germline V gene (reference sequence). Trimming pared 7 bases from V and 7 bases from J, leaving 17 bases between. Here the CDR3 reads CASTLSGGRQPQHF. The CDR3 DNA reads TGTGCCAGTACCCTATCGGGGGGGCGGCAGCCCCAGCATTTT.

The CDR3 reads CASSYSSGDYGYTF. As DNA, the CDR3 is TGTGCCAGCAGTTACTCATCAGGGGACTATGGCTACACCTTC. The rearrangement joins TRBV6-5 to TRBJ1-2, with D tentatively TRBD1 (6 bases). The length of the CDR3 is 14 residues. Germline V gene sequence: CDR1 MNHEY, CDR2 SVGAGI. V lost 0 bases to trimming and J lost 3 bases, with 8 bases between them.

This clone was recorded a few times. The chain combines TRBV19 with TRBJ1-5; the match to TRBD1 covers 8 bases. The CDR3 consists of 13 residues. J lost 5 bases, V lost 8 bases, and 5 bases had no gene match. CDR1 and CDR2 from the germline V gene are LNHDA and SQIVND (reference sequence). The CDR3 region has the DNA TGTGCCAGTCGGGACAGGAAGGATCAGCCCCAGCATTTT. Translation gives CASRDRKDQPQHF.

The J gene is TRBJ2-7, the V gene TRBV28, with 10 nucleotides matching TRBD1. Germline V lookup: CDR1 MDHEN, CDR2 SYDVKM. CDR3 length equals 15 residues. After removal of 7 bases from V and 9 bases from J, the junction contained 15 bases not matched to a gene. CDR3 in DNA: TGTGCCAGCACCTCAGGACAGGGGGGGGATACGAGGCAGTACTTC. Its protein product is CASTSGQGGDTRQYF.